The 17 T cell receptor beta chains below were found in one sample sequenced in a study of OX40 agonist ivuxolimab in advanced cancers. Clones were read by immunoSEQ multiplex PCR, and TCRdb kept only the in-frame ones, dropping some. The repertoire holds about 58,000 clones, with around 78% as singletons. The sequencing here drew on CD4+ or CD8+ T cells sorted from blood, taken in a trial of the OX40 agonist ivuxolimab. The receptors were sampled from an adult with an advanced solid tumor such as melanoma, head and neck, liver or kidney cancer.

This clone is a singleton in its sample. For the CDR3, the DNA is TGTGCCAGCAGCTCAGCCGTCCAAGGCTACAATGAGCAGTTCTTC. It is translated as CASSSAVQGYNEQFF. The rearrangement joins TRBV7-2 to TRBJ2-1; no clear D gene. CDR1 is SGHTA and CDR2 is FQGNSA in the germline V gene. This CDR3 has 15 residues. V gave up 4 bases and J gave up 3 bases, with 13 bases separating them.

The CDR3 is CASSPTGQGESPLHF. For the CDR3, the DNA is TGTGCCAGCTCACCAACCGGACAGGGAGAGTCACCCCTCCACTTT. V is TRBV18 and J is TRBJ1-6, with 8 bases fitting TRBD1. In germline, CDR1 is KGHSH, CDR2 LQKENI. The ends lost 2 bases at V and 10 bases at J; junction bases unmatched: 7. This CDR3 has 15 residues.

This sequence joins TRBV14 and TRBJ1-4, with TRBD1 identical over 8 bases. Trimming at V came to 0 bases and at J to 11 bases, leaving 2 bases not matched to a gene. The CDR3 has 13 residues. The germline V gene has CDR1 SGHDN and CDR2 FVKESK. The CDR3 DNA follows: TGTGCCAGCAGCCAAGATTGGACAGGGAAACTGTTTTTT. It codes for CASSQDWTGKLFF.

The V call is TRBV10-3, the J call TRBJ2-1; weak D call: TRBD2 (5 bases). CDR3 length: 15 amino acids. From germline, CDR1 is ENHRY and CDR2 SYGVKD. V was cut by 0 bases and J by 5 bases, with 11 bases left in between. The CDR3: CAISESRGAHNEQFF. The CDR3 DNA reads TGTGCCATCAGTGAGTCACGGGGAGCCCACAATGAGCAGTTCTTC.

The rearrangement joins TRBV28 to TRBJ1-2; 7 bases map to TRBD1. This CDR3 spans 15 amino acids. Trimming cost V 7 bases and J 9 bases; bases outside gene matches: 17. Per the germline V gene, CDR1 is MDHEN and CDR2 is SYDVKM. The CDR3 spells CASTNLDRQYQRYTF. The CDR3 DNA sequence: TGTGCCAGCACCAATTTGGACAGGCAATACCAACGCTACACCTTC.

This CDR3 reads CASRGTSGAYEQYF. The CDR3 nucleotides are TGTGCCAGCAGGGGGACATCAGGAGCTTACGAGCAGTACTTC. This rearrangement joins TRBV27 to TRBJ2-7, with TRBD1 as a possible D gene (6 bases). V lost 6 bases, J lost 4 bases, and 16 bases lay in between. In germline, CDR1 is MNHEY, CDR2 SMNVEV (reference sequence). The CDR3 covers 14 residues.

V and J are TRBV5-1 and TRBJ2-7, with TRBD1 matching over 9 bases. Germline-derived CDR1 and CDR2 are SGHRS and YFSETQ. V lost 3 bases to trimming and J lost 3 bases; unmatched junction nucleotides: 7. CDR3 length: 15 residues. The CDR3 DNA reads as TGCGCCAGCAGCTCGACAGGGGGATCCGGCTACGAGCAGTACTTC. Its translation is CASSSTGGSGYEQYF.

This clone was detected only once. The chain has TRBV19 and TRBJ1-1, with 8 bases fitting TRBD1. J was trimmed by 2 bases and V by 7 bases; bases with no gene match: 12. This CDR3 is 16 amino acids long. Germline CDR1 reads LNHDA; CDR2 reads SQIVND (reference sequence). The chain's CDR3 is CASIPHRDRLNTEAFF. CDR3 sequence (DNA): TGTGCCAGTATTCCCCACCGGGACAGGCTTAACACTGAAGCTTTCTTT. Drawing the rest from reference TRBV19 and TRBJ1-1, the complete variable domain is DGGITQSPKYLFRKEGQNVTLSCEQNLNHDAMYWYRQDPGQGLRLIYYSQIVNDFQKGDIAEGYSVSREKKESFPLTVTSAQKNPTAFYLCASIPHRDRLNTEAFFGQGTRLTVV.

The chain couples TRBV10-3 to TRBJ2-2; 7 positions match TRBD1. Germline V gene sequence: CDR1 ENHRY, CDR2 SYGVKD. CDR3 size: 14 residues. Trimming removed 6 bases from V and 2 bases from J; junction bases left unmatched: 3. The CDR3 region has the DNA TGTGCCATCAGGGACAGGACTAACACCGGGGAGCTGTTTTTT. Its translation: CAIRDRTNTGELFF.

This clone was recorded a few times. The chain couples TRBV18 to TRBJ2-2, with 8 bases fitting TRBD1. The CDR3 is made up of 16 amino acids. Germline assignment: CDR1 KGHSH and CDR2 LQKENI. With V trimmed by 2 bases and J by 5 bases, 7 bases remained unmatched. The CDR3 DNA reads TGTGCCAGCTCACCAAGGCAGGACAGGGCAACCGGGGAGCTGTTTTTT. Protein sequence: CASSPRQDRATGELFF.

This chain uses TRBV27 with TRBJ2-3; TRBD2 agrees at 8 bases. Germline V lookup: CDR1 MNHEY, CDR2 SMNVEV (reference sequence). Germline trimming cut 6 bases from V and 4 bases from J; bases unmatched to any gene: 18. The CDR3 covers 18 residues. CDR3 region: CASSPRRLASDLADTQYF. CDR3 DNA sequence: TGTGCCAGCAGCCCAAGACGACTAGCGAGTGACTTAGCAGATACGCAGTATTTT.

As regards this clone: Other DNA sequences from this sample encode an identical CDR3 as well. This rearrangement joins TRBV5-6 to TRBJ1-1; D is possibly TRBD1 (5 bases). In germline, CDR1 is SGHDT, CDR2 YYEEEE. The CDR3 spans 15 residues. V was cut by 5 bases and J by 3 bases, with 17 bases left in between. The CDR3 bases are TGTGCCAGCAGTTTTGGGGGGACGAGGGACACTGAAGCTTTCTTT. It codes for CASSFGGTRDTEAFF. Variable domain in full (rest from reference TRBV5-6 and TRBJ1-1): DAGVTQSPTHLIKTRGQQVTLRCSPKSGHDTVSWYQQALGQGPQFIFQYYEEEERQRGNFPDRFSGHQFPNYSSELNVNALLLGDSALYLCASSFGGTRDTEAFFGQGTRLTVV.

The chain employs TRBV29-1 and TRBJ2-4; D is perhaps TRBD1 or TRBD2 (5 bases each). The CDR3 loop spans 17 amino acids. V gave up 3 bases and J gave up 6 bases, with 24 bases separating them. Germline CDR1 reads SQVTM; CDR2 reads ANQGSEA. The CDR3 loop is CSVEQIRYGGGLNIQYF. The DNA for the CDR3 is TGCAGCGTTGAGCAGATCCGATATGGGGGTGGGTTAAACATTCAGTACTTC.

This sequence joins TRBV6-5 and TRBJ1-5; no reliable D call. The germline gives CDR1 MNHEY, CDR2 SVGAGI. Trimming left V 4 bases short and J 0 bases short, with 10 bases between. The CDR3 totals 15 residues. The CDR3 here is CASSSERDSNQPQHF. CDR3 sequence (DNA): TGTGCCAGCAGTTCGGAAAGGGATAGCAATCAGCCCCAGCATTTT.

In nucleotides, the CDR3 is TGTGCCATCAGTAGGGAATCTGGAAACACCATATATTTT. Its protein is CAISRESGNTIYF. This chain uses TRBV10-3 with TRBJ1-3, with D uncertain. The CDR3 length is 13 residues. V shed 5 bases and J shed 1 base, with 6 bases lying between them. The germline V gene has CDR1 ENHRY and CDR2 SYGVKD.

This chain links TRBV28 with TRBJ1-5; perhaps TRBD1 as D (6 bases). Germline lookup yields CDR1 MDHEN and CDR2 SYDVKM. Trimming took 6 bases from V and 5 from J, leaving 14 bases between them. The CDR3 loop spans 14 amino acids. In DNA, the CDR3 is TGTGCCAGCAGGTCGCAACAGGGTGATCAGCCCCAGCATTTT. It is translated as CASRSQQGDQPQHF. Drawing the rest from reference TRBV28 and TRBJ1-5, the complete variable domain is DVKVTQSSRYLVKRTGEKVFLECVQDMDHENMFWYRQDPGLGLRLIYFSYDVKMKEKGDIPEGYSVSREKKERFSLILESASTNQTSMYLCASRSQQGDQPQHFGDGTRLSIL.

The chain is built from TRBV7-8 and TRBJ2-3; 9 nucleotides line up with TRBD2. The length of the CDR3 is 16 residues. The germline CDR1 and CDR2 sequences are SGHVS and FQNEAQ. Trimming cost V 5 bases and J 10 bases; bases outside gene matches: 16. DNA for the CDR3: TGTGCCAGCAGCACGCATCGGGTGGCTAGCGGGGCCTCGCAGTATTTT. This codes for CASSTHRVASGASQYF.